This T cell receptor (beta chain) is from a study of blood T cell repertoires in COVID-19. CDR3 length equals 14 residues. Trimming took 4 bases from V and 3 from J, leaving 12 bases between them. CDR1 MNHEY and CDR2 SVGAGI come from the germline V gene. Per the authors' pipeline: Estimation of nucleated cell counts was performed using reference gene primer amplification. This table comes from immunoSEQ multiplex PCR, and its TCRdb copy is limited to in-frame clones, with some not included. Clone size and V and J calls were adopted from that table, with D and trimming inferred from the DNA. The sample holds about 180,000 clones, approximately 84% seen once.

The TCR sequence derives from a human donor in a cohort sampled during active COVID-19. The sample comprised peripheral blood. The J gene is TRBJ1-2, the V gene TRBV6-5; D might be TRBD1 (5 bases). CDR3: CASSSQWGDYGYTF. The DNA of the CDR3 is TGTGCCAGCAGTTCCCAGTGGGGGGACTATGGCTACACCTTC.